This T cell receptor (beta chain) was captured in a study of CD8+ T cells in alopecia areata. Investigators sorted PBMCs to obtain both CD4+ and CD8+ T cells. There are 13 residues in the CDR3. The germline CDR1 and CDR2 sequences are LGHNT and FRNRAP. Trimming cost V 5 bases and J 5 bases, with 13 bases left between them. Extraction of RNA preceded its reverse transcription into cDNA, which served as the sequencing template. The protocol was immunoSEQ multiplex PCR, while the TCRdb copy is restricted to in-frame clones and leaves out a portion. The sample lists 89,000 or so clones, about 53% occurring once.

The sample comprised NKG2D-high CD8+ T cells sorted from blood. The TCR was taken from a human donor with alopecia areata. The rearrangement links TRBV12-5 to TRBJ2-7; no firm D call. CDR3 sequence reads: CASGPPSSDEQYF. The CDR3 DNA reads TGTGCTAGTGGTCCCCCCAGTTCGGACGAGCAGTACTTC.